A single sample gave rise to the 26 T cell receptor beta chains below, sequenced in a study of T cells in Graves' hyperthyroidism and ophthalmopathy. TCR beta CDR3 sequences were amplified from RNA transcripts. A first-round RT-PCR of the TCR CDR3 used the HTBI primer set. TCRdb re-called the multiplex PCR reads through MiXCR, storing one row per CDR3 protein. Of a few hundred thousand distinct CDR3 sequences in the sample, around 46% were seen once. Sequencing was performed on peripheral blood or thyroid tissue (not recorded which). Source of these receptors: a woman aged 18-30 years with Graves' hyperthyroidism.

In this sample, this clonotype turned up many times. The chain couples TRBV7-2 to TRBJ2-7, with D maybe TRBD2 (6 bases). Germline CDR1 is SGHTA and CDR2 is FQGNSA. The CDR3 runs 16 residues. The germline V and J ends were trimmed by 0 bases and 3 bases, with 15 bases remaining between them. The CDR3, as DNA: TGTGCCAGCAGCTTAGCGACCGGGCTAGCGCGCTACGAGCAGTACTTC. The encoded protein is CASSLATGLARYEQYF.

At least ten counts were recorded for this clonotype. The rearrangement links TRBV20-1 to TRBJ2-5, with TRBD2 matching over 7 bases. The J segment lost 9 bases and the V segment lost 0 bases, leaving 10 bases of the junction unmatched. The germline CDR1 and CDR2 sequences are DFQATT and SNEGSKA (reference sequence). The CDR3 contains 14 residues. The CDR3 nucleotides are TGCAGTGCTAGAGATAAATTGCTTGGGGGGGCCCAGTACTTC. Residues: CSARDKLLGGAQYF.

This clonotype appeared many times. The rearrangement uses TRBV5-8 and TRBJ1-6; TRBD1 matches at 7 bases. CDR1 is SGHTS, CDR2 YDEGEE, per germline. After removal of 6 bases from V and 9 bases from J, the junction contained 9 bases not matched to a gene. The CDR3 totals 14 residues. The DNA of the CDR3 is TGTGCCAGCAACTTTGCAGGGGGTCCTTCACCCCTCCACTTT. Translation gives CASNFAGGPSPLHF. The full variable domain, with the rest looked up from reference TRBV5-8 and TRBJ1-6, is EAGVTQSPTHLIKTRGQQATLRCSPISGHTSVYWYQQALGLGLQFLLWYDEGEERNRGNFPPRFSGRQFPNYSSELNVNALELEDSALYLCASNFAGGPSPLHFGNGTRLTVT.

In the case of this clonotype: A much larger clone lies a single base off, so this may be a read error. The rearrangement links TRBV7-2 to TRBJ1-5, with D possibly matching TRBD1 (5 bases). Germline CDR1 reads SGHTA; CDR2 reads FQGNSA. The CDR3 has 15 residues. This CDR3 is CASSPTEYSDQPQHF. The CDR3 DNA is TGTGCCAGTAGCCCGACAGAATATAGCGATCAGCCCCAGCATTTT. The whole variable domain, filled in from reference TRBV7-2 and TRBJ1-5, reads GAGVSQSPSNKVTEKGKDVELRCDPISGHTALYWYRQSLGQGLEFLIYFQGNSAPDKSGLPSDRFSAERTGGSVSTLTIQRTQQEDSAVYLCASSPTEYSDQPQHFGDGTRLSIL.

Turning to this clonotype: This may be a read error: a much more frequent sequence differs by one nucleotide. The chain combines TRBV5-5 with TRBJ1-3; weak D call: TRBD1 (5 bases). CDR3 length equals 18 residues. In germline, CDR1 is SGHKS, CDR2 YYEKEE (reference sequence). The CDR3 region has the DNA TGTGCCTGCAGCCGGTGGGTGCAGGGCACTCACTCTGGAAACACCATATATTTT. Protein: CACSRWVQGTHSGNTIYF.

The chain carries TRBV13 and TRBJ1-1; no clear D. V lost 6 bases and J 3 bases, leaving 26 bases between the germline ends. This CDR3 is 18 amino acids long. The germline CDR1 and CDR2 sequences are PRHDT and FYEKMQ (reference sequence). CDR3 DNA: TGTGCCAGCAGTTTATTCCCGGACGGTAAAATGGGGTACACTGAAGCTTTCTTT. Amino acid sequence: CASSLFPDGKMGYTEAFF.

This clonotype was observed many times. J is TRBJ1-6 and V is TRBV5-6; TRBD1 might be the D (5 bases). Trimming left V 4 bases short and J 7 bases short, with 12 bases between. The CDR3 consists of 14 residues. Germline loops: CDR1 SGHDT, CDR2 YYEEEE. CDR3 bases: TGTGCCAGCAGCCGAGGGACGGCGAATTCACCCCTCCACTTT. Translated, it gives CASSRGTANSPLHF.

This clonotype was recorded many times. The rearrangement joins TRBV20-1 to TRBJ2-7, with 7 nucleotides matching TRBD2. The V and J ends lost 0 bases and 3 bases, in that order; junction bases with no gene match: 8. Germline CDR1 is DFQATT and CDR2 is SNEGSKA (reference sequence). This CDR3 contains 15 residues. The CDR3 spells CSARDIAGARYEQYF. CDR3 sequence (DNA): TGCAGTGCTAGAGATATCGCGGGAGCCCGCTACGAGCAGTACTTC.

This clonotype was observed a few times. The chain combines TRBV4-1 with TRBJ1-1; no clear D gene. The germline V gene encodes CDR1 MGHRA and CDR2 YSYEKL. This CDR3 has 15 amino acids. Trimming pared 5 bases from V and 0 bases from J, leaving 13 bases between. CDR3 DNA: TGCGCCAGCAGCGCCCGGGAGTTCATGAACACTGAAGCTTTCTTT. As protein: CASSAREFMNTEAFF.

The chain joins TRBV15 to TRBJ1-2; D perhaps matches TRBD1 (6 bases). The CDR3 consists of 13 residues. Trimming pared 2 bases from V and 7 bases from J, leaving 11 bases between. Germline V CDR1 and CDR2: LNHNV, YYDKDF (reference sequence). CDR3 sequence (DNA): TGTGCCACCAGCAGATATTCAGGGGCTGGCTACACCTTC. Translating gives CATSRYSGAGYTF.

This clonotype was picked up many times. This chain uses TRBV7-2 with TRBJ2-7, with D uncertain. V lost 2 bases and J lost 5, with 16 bases in between. The CDR3 is made up of 15 amino acids. Germline lookup yields CDR1 SGHTA and CDR2 FQGNSA. The CDR3 DNA reads as TGTGCCAGCAGCTTAACCCTTAGCTCGGTCCACGAGCAGTACTTC. This codes for CASSLTLSSVHEQYF.

For this clonotype: It may be a read error: a sequence one base away is much more abundant. The rearrangement links TRBV5-6 to TRBJ1-3; TRBD1 matches 8 bases. CDR3 length equals 16 residues. Germline V gene sequence: CDR1 SGHDT, CDR2 YYEEEE. Germline trimming cut 4 bases from V and 0 bases from J; bases unmatched to any gene: 6. As DNA, the CDR3 is TGTGCCAGCAGCGAACAGGGGGGCCACTCTGGAAACACCATATATTTT. It encodes CASSEQGGHSGNTIYF.

Details on this clonotype: A much more abundant neighbour one base away suggests this may be a read error. The J gene is TRBJ2-5, the V gene TRBV5-1; 14 nucleotides align to TRBD2. V was pared by 4 bases and J by 11 bases, with 13 bases of the junction left unmatched. The CDR3 loop spans 16 amino acids. Germline V gives CDR1 SGHRS, CDR2 YFSETQ. CDR3 amino acids: CASSLSGTSGRGEQYF. The DNA for the CDR3 is TGCGCCAGCAGCCTCAGCGGGACTAGCGGGAGAGGTGAGCAGTACTTC.

This clonotype was recorded many times. The chain joins TRBV4-3 to TRBJ2-2; 9 bases are shared with TRBD1. The CDR3 has 15 residues. CDR1 LGHNA and CDR2 YSLEER come from the germline V gene. Germline trimming cut 1 base from V and 7 bases from J; bases unmatched to any gene: 4. CDR3 in amino acids: CASSQGTGEVGELFF. CDR3 coding DNA: TGCGCCAGCAGCCAAGGGACAGGGGAAGTCGGGGAGCTGTTTTTT.

V gene TRBV15 combines with J gene TRBJ2-7; a weak D match, TRBD1 (6 bases). The better agreement between TRBJ2-1 and the DNA end casts doubt on the J call. Germline CDR1 LNHNV, CDR2 YYDKDF (reference sequence). This CDR3 region has 15 residues. CDR3 DNA sequence: TGTGCCACCAGCAGAGACACAGGGTGGGCCAATGAGCAGTTCTTC. It translates to CATSRDTGWANEQFF.

This clonotype was seen repeatedly, ten times or more. The V and J genes are TRBV5-6 and TRBJ1-6; 12 bases are a match to TRBD1. Trimming cost V 5 bases and J 9 bases; bases outside gene matches: 9. The CDR3 runs 16 residues. Germline V gene lookup returns CDR1 SGHDT and CDR2 YYEEEE. Here the CDR3 reads CASRSGTGGARSPLHF. DNA of the CDR3: TGTGCCAGCAGATCCGGGACAGGGGGCGCCCGTTCACCCCTCCACTTT.

This clonotype has a count of ten or more. The chain couples TRBV6-2 or TRBV6-3 to TRBJ2-5, with a possible D match to TRBD1 (5 bases). V was cut by 2 bases and J by 5 bases, with 12 bases left in between. This CDR3 has 14 residues. Germline V gives CDR1 MNHEY, CDR2 SVGEGT. The CDR3 sequence is CASSYGAKDETQYF. The CDR3 DNA reads TGTGCCAGCAGTTACGGGGCCAAGGATGAGACCCAGTACTTC.

The DNA for the CDR3 is TGTGCCAGCAGCCCCCGCAGGAATGAGCAGTTCTTC. Its protein product is CASSPRRNEQFF. The chain uses TRBV7-9 and TRBJ2-1; D is unresolved. Germline CDR1 reads SEHNR; CDR2 reads FQNEAQ (reference sequence). CDR3 length: 12 amino acids. The V end lost 5 bases, the J end lost 7 bases, and 9 bases lay between the germline ends. Filled out from reference TRBV7-9 and TRBJ2-1, the complete variable domain reads DTGVSQNPRHKITKRGQNVTFRCDPISEHNRLYWYRQTLGQGPEFLTYFQNEAQLEKSRLLSDRFSAERPKGSFSTLEIQRTEQGDSAMYLCASSPRRNEQFFGPGTRLTVL.

The chain joins TRBV4-3 to TRBJ2-3, with D tentatively TRBD2 (6 bases). Trimming cost V 0 bases and J 0 bases, with 13 bases left between them. This CDR3 contains 17 residues. Germline values: CDR1 LGHNA, CDR2 YSLEER. Here the CDR3 reads CASSQDPQGLSTDTQYF. CDR3 DNA sequence: TGCGCCAGCAGCCAAGATCCGCAGGGACTGAGCACAGATACGCAGTATTTT.

The chain is built from TRBV12-3 or TRBV12-4 and TRBJ2-5; D gene ambiguous. CDR3 length: 13 amino acids. Trimming took off 6 bases at V and 1 base at J, with 9 bases between the two ends. This CDR3 is CASRTNTQETQYF. CDR3 DNA sequence: TGTGCCAGCAGGACAAACACCCAAGAGACCCAGTACTTC.

This clonotype was recorded at least ten times. The chain has TRBV5-5 and TRBJ2-5, with D perhaps given as TRBD1 or TRBD2 (5 bases each). Trimming removed 0 bases at V and 5 bases at J, with 11 bases between. CDR3 length: 14 amino acids. Germline V gene sequence: CDR1 SGHKS, CDR2 YYEKEE (reference sequence). CDR3 coding DNA: TGTGCCAGCAGCTTGGTGGGAGAGGGGGAGACCCAGTACTTC. Protein: CASSLVGEGETQYF.

This clonotype occurred many times. This sequence joins TRBV10-3 and TRBJ1-1, with 7 bases matching TRBD1. From germline, CDR1 is ENHRY and CDR2 SYGVKD. The CDR3 loop spans 13 amino acids. V was pared by 7 bases and J by 3 bases, with 5 bases of the junction left unmatched. CDR3 region: CAITKGADTEAFF. CDR3 DNA sequence: TGTGCCATCACAAAGGGGGCGGACACTGAAGCTTTCTTT.

The CDR3 nucleotides read TGTGCCTGGAGTGTAATATCGGGGGCTACTGGGGCCAACGTCCTGACTTTC. Translating gives CAWSVISGATGANVLTF. The chain uses TRBV7-2 and TRBJ2-6; D tentatively fits TRBD1 or TRBD2 (6 bases each). The CDR3 has 17 residues. Germline assignment: CDR1 SGHTA and CDR2 FQGNSA. Trimming removed 11 bases at V and 2 bases at J, with 22 bases between.

V is TRBV10-3 and J is TRBJ1-3; perhaps TRBD1 as D (6 bases). Germline loops: CDR1 ENHRY, CDR2 SYGVKD. There are 15 residues in the CDR3. V lost 4 bases to trimming and J lost 4 bases, with 14 bases between them. For the CDR3, the DNA is TGTGCCATCAGTGGTGCAGGGGCTGCGGGAAACACCATATATTTT. It encodes CAISGAGAAGNTIYF.

J is TRBJ1-1 and V is TRBV15; a possible D gene is TRBD1 (5 bases). Germline assignment: CDR1 LNHNV and CDR2 YYDKDF (reference sequence). CDR3 size: 14 residues. V was trimmed by 4 bases and J by 4 bases, leaving 13 bases between them. The CDR3 nucleotides are TGTGCCACCAGCACCCCGCGGGGGGGCACTGAAGCTTTCTTT. This sequence encodes CATSTPRGGTEAFF.

There are a few counts of this clonotype. The rearrangement links TRBV10-3 to TRBJ1-6, with TRBD1 matching 9 bases. This CDR3 has 17 amino acids. Unmatched junction bases numbered 6, after V lost 6 bases and J lost 0 bases. Germline V lookup: CDR1 ENHRY, CDR2 SYGVKD. Here the CDR3 DNA reads TGTGCCATCAGACTATCGACAGGGGGCTCCTATAATTCACCCCTCCACTTT. As protein: CAIRLSTGGSYNSPLHF.